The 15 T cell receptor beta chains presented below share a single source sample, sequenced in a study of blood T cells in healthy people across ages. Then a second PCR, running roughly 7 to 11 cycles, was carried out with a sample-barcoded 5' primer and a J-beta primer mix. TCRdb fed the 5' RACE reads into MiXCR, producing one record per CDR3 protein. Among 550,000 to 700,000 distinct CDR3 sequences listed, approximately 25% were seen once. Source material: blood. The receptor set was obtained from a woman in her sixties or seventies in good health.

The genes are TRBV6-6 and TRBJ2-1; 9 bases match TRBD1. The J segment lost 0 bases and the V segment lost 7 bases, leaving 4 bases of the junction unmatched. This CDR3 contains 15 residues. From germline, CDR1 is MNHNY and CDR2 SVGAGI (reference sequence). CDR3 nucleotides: TGTGCCAGCACCGCGACAGGGGGCTCCTACAATGAGCAGTTCTTC. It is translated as CASTATGGSYNEQFF.

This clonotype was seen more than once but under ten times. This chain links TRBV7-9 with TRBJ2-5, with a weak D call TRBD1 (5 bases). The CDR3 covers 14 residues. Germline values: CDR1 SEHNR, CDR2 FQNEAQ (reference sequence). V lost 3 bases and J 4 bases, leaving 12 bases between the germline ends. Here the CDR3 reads CASSLSRRVETQYF. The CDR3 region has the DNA TGTGCCAGCAGCTTGAGTCGCAGGGTAGAGACCCAGTACTTC.

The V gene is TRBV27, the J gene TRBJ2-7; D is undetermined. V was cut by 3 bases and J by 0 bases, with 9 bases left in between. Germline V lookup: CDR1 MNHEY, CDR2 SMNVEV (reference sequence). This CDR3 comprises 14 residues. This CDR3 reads CASSFLRGSYEQYF. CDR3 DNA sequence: TGTGCCAGCAGTTTCCTCCGAGGCTCCTACGAGCAGTACTTC.

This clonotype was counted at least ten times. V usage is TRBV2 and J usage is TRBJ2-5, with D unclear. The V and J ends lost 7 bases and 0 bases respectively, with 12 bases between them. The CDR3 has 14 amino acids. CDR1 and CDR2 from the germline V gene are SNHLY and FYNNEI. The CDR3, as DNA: TGTGCCAGCACTCCCTCTGGGTACCAAGAGACCCAGTACTTC. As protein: CASTPSGYQETQYF.

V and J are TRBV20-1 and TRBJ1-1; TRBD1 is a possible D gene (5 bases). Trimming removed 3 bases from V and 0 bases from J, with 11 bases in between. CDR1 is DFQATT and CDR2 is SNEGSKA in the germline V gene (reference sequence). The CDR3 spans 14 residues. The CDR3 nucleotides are TGCAGTGCTAGGGGGGTAGGGGTGAACACTGAAGCTTTCTTT. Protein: CSARGVGVNTEAFF.

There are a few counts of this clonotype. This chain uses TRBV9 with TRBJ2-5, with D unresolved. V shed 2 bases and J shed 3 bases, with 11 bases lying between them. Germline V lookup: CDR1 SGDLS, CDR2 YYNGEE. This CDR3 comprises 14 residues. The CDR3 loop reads CASSVYTMEETQYF. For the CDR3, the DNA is TGTGCCAGCAGCGTTTACACAATGGAAGAGACCCAGTACTTC. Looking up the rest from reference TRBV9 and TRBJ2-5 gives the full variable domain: DSGVTQTPKHLITATGQRVTLRCSPRSGDLSVYWYQQSLDQGLQFLIQYYNGEERAKGNILERFSAQQFPDLHSELNLSSLELGDSALYFCASSVYTMEETQYFGPGTRLLVL.

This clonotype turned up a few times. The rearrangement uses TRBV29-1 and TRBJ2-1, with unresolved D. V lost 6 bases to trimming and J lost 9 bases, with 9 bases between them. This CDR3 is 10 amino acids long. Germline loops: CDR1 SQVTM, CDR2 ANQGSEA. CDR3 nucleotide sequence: TGCAGCGTACGCCTAGGTGAGCAGTTCTTC. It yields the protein CSVRLGEQFF.

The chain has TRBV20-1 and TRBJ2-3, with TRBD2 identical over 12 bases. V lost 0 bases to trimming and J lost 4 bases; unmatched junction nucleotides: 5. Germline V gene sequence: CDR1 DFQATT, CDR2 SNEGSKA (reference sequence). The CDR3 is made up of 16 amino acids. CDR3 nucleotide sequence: TGCAGTGCTAGAGATATGACTAGCGGGGGCCCAGATACGCAGTATTTT. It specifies CSARDMTSGGPDTQYF.

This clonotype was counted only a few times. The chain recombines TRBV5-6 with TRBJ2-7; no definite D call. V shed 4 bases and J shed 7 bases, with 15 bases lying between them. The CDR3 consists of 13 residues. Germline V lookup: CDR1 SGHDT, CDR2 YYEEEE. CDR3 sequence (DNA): TGTGCCAGCAGCCCGCGAGACTTGGGAGAGCAGTACTTC. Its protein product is CASSPRDLGEQYF.

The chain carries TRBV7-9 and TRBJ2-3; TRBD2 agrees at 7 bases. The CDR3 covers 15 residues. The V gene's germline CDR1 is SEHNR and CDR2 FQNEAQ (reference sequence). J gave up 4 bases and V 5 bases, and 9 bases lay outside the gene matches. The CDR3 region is CASSRLFGGSDTQYF. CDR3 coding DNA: TGTGCCAGCAGCCGACTCTTCGGGGGGTCAGATACGCAGTATTTT.

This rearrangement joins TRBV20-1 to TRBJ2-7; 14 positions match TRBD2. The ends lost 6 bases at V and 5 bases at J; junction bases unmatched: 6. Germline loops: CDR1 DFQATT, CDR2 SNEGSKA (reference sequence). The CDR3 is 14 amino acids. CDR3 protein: CSAWTSGGKDEQYF. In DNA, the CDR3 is TGCAGTGCCTGGACTAGCGGGGGGAAGGACGAGCAGTACTTC.

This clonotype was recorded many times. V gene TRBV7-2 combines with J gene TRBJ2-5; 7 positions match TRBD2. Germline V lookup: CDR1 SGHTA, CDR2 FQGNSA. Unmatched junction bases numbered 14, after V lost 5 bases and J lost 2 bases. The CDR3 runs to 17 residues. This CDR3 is CASSPRIERGRQETQYF. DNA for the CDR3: TGTGCCAGCAGCCCCCGCATAGAGCGGGGAAGGCAAGAGACCCAGTACTTC.

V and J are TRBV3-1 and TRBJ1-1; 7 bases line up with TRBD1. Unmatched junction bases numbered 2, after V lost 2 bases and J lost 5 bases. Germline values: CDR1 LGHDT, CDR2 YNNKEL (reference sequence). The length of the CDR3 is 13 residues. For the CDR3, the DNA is TGTGCCAGCAGCCAAAACAGGGGAACTGAAGCTTTCTTT. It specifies CASSQNRGTEAFF.

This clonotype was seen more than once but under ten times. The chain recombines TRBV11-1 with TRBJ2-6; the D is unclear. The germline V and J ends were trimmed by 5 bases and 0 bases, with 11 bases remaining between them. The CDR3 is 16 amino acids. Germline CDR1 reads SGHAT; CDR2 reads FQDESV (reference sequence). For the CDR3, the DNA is TGTGCCAGCAGCCTACAAAAGGGCTCTGGGGCCAACGTCCTGACTTTC. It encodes CASSLQKGSGANVLTF.

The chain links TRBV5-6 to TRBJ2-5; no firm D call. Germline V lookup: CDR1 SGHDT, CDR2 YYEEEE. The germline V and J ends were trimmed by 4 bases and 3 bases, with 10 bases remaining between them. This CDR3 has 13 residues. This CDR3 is CASSPREKETQYF. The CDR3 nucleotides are TGTGCCAGCAGCCCAAGGGAAAAAGAGACCCAGTACTTC.